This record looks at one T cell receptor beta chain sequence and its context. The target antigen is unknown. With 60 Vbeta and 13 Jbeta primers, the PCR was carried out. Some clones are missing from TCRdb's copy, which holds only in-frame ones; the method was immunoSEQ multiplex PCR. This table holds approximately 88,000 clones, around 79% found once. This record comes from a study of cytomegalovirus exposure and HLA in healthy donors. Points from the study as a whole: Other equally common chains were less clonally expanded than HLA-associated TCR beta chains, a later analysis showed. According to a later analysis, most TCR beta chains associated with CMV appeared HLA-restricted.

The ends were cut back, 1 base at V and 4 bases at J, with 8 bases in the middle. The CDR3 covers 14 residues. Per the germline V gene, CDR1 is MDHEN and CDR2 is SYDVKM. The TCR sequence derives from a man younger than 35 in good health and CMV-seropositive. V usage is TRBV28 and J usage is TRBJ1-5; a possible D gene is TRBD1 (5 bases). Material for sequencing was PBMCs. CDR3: CASSLSGSNQPQHF. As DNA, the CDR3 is TGTGCCAGCAGTTTATCAGGGTCGAATCAGCCCCAGCATTTT.